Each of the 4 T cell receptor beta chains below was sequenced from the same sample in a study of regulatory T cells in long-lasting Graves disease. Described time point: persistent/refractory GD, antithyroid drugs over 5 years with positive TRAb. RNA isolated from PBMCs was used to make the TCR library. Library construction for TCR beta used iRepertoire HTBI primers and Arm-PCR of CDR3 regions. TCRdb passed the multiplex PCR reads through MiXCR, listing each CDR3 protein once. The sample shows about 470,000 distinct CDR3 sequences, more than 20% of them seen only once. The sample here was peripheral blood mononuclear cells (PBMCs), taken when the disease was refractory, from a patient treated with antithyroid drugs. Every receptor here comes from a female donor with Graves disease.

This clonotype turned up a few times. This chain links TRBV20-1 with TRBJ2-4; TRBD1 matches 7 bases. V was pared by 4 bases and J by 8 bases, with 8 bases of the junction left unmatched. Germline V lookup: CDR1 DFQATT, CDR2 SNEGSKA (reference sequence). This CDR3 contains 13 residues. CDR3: CSAIGTEGYIQYF. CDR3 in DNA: TGCAGTGCTATAGGGACAGAGGGCTACATTCAGTACTTC.

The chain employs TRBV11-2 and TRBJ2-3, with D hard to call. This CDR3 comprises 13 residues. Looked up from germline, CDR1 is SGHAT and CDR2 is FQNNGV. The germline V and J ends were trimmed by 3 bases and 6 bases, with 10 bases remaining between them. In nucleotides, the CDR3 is TGTGCCAGCAGCTTCCTAATAGATGATACGCAGTATTTT. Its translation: CASSFLIDDTQYF.

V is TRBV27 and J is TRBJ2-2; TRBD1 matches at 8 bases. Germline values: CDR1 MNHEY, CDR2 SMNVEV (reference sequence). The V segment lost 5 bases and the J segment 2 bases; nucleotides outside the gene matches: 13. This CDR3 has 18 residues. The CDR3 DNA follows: TGTGCCAGCAGTCCTCAGACCCGGACAGGGTTTAACACCGGGGAGCTGTTTTTT. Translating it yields CASSPQTRTGFNTGELFF.

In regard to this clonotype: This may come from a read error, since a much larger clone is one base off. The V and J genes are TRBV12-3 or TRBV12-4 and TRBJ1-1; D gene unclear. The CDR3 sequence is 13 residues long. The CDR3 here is CASSFSPGAEALF. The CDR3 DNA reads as TGTGCCAGCAGTTTTTCTCCCGGAGCTGAAGCTCTCTTT.